These 21 T cell receptor beta chains were all obtained from the same sample, sequenced in a study of blood T cell repertoires in COVID-19 (dated by TCRdb to the early 2020s). The library was obtained by the immunoSEQ multiplex PCR assay. The table comes from immuneACCESS by way of TCRdb, which keeps in-frame sequences with V and J called. Part of the clones is missing from these tables; in studies checked, under half for an unresolved V gene and the rest for unknown reasons. The sample includes some 130,000 clones, with approximately 82% observed a single time. Approximately 9.9% of the sample rests with the top ten. Sequencing was performed on peripheral blood. The receptors were sampled from a man between 60 and 70 years old who had recovered from COVID-19.

The table lists this clone with a count of one. This chain joins TRBV19 and TRBJ1-2; no clear D gene. The CDR3 totals 13 residues. CDR1 and CDR2 from the germline V gene are LNHDA and SQIVND (reference sequence). Trimming removed 6 bases at V and 8 bases at J, with 16 bases between. CDR3 amino acids: CASRINWSRGYTF. CDR3 coding DNA: TGTGCCAGTAGGATTAACTGGAGTCGCGGCTACACCTTC.

The rearrangement joins TRBV5-1 to TRBJ1-2; 10 bases fit TRBD1. Trimming took 4 bases from V and 8 from J; bases not matched to a gene: 5. There are 13 residues in the CDR3. Germline CDR1 and CDR2: SGHRS and YFSETQ. The CDR3 loop reads CASSGGTGEGYTF. CDR3 nucleotides: TGCGCCAGCAGCGGCGGGACAGGGGAGGGCTACACCTTC.

The chain combines TRBV7-2 with TRBJ2-3; 9 nucleotides align to TRBD2. Germline V lookup: CDR1 SGHTA, CDR2 FQGNSA. With 4 bases clipped from V and 2 bases from J, the junction kept 7 bases outside the gene matches. CDR3 size: 16 residues. In nucleotides, the CDR3 is TGTGCCAGCAGCTGGGGGCTAGCGGGGATCACAGATACGCAGTATTTT. It yields the protein CASSWGLAGITDTQYF.

This clone was counted between two and nine times. This chain connects TRBV7-3 to TRBJ2-1; D remains ambiguous. The CDR3 consists of 14 residues. Trimming removed 4 bases at V and 5 bases at J, with 12 bases between. Looked up from germline, CDR1 is SGHTA and CDR2 is FQGTGA. The CDR3 reads CASSSPGLNNEQFF. In DNA form, the CDR3 reads TGTGCCAGCAGCTCACCGGGTCTGAACAATGAGCAGTTCTTC.

This chain connects TRBV5-6 to TRBJ2-5, with a weak D call TRBD1 (5 bases). Per germline, CDR1 SGHDT and CDR2 YYEEEE. V lost 1 base and J lost 3, with 10 bases in between. The CDR3 loop spans 14 amino acids. The CDR3 spells CASSLLGAKETQYF. The CDR3 DNA reads TGTGCCAGCAGCTTGTTAGGGGCGAAAGAGACCCAGTACTTC.

This clone was counted a few times. The gene calls are TRBV10-1 and TRBJ2-3; 12 nucleotides match TRBD2. V lost 7 bases, J lost 4 bases, and 12 bases stayed unmatched. Germline V lookup: CDR1 WNHNN, CDR2 SYGVQD (reference sequence). The CDR3 spans 17 residues. DNA of the CDR3: TGCGCCAGCAAGGTTGTCGAAGGACTAGCGGGGTCAGATACGCAGTATTTT. Residues: CASKVVEGLAGSDTQYF.

The rearrangement links TRBV5-4 to TRBJ2-1, with 10 bases that match TRBD2. CDR1 and CDR2 from the germline V gene are SGHNT and YYREEE (reference sequence). CDR3 length equals 16 residues. Unmatched junction bases numbered 5, after V lost 4 bases and J lost 1 base. The CDR3 is CASSTSGNPSYNEQFF. The CDR3, as DNA: TGTGCCAGCAGCACTAGCGGGAACCCTTCCTACAATGAGCAGTTCTTC.

The rearrangement joins TRBV6-4 to TRBJ2-3, with D possibly being TRBD1 (9 bases). The CDR3 covers 19 residues. V dropped 7 bases and J dropped 3 bases, with 29 bases sitting between them. Per the germline V gene, CDR1 is MRHNA and CDR2 is SNTAGT. The CDR3 reads CASTHRGLRAGVETDTQYF. Here the CDR3 DNA reads TGTGCCAGCACTCACAGGGGGCTTAGAGCGGGAGTAGAGACAGATACGCAGTATTTT.

This clone has only a few counts. V gene TRBV7-2 combines with J gene TRBJ2-7, with D perhaps matching TRBD2 (6 bases). Per germline, CDR1 SGHTA and CDR2 FQGNSA. The CDR3 contains 16 residues. Trimming cost V 1 base and J 5 bases, with 18 bases left between them. CDR3 sequence: CASSLDQAGLLNEQYF. Here the CDR3 DNA reads TGTGCCAGCAGCTTAGATCAAGCGGGCCTTTTGAACGAGCAGTACTTC.

CDR3: CAGVVGTGGFYGYTF. The CDR3 DNA reads TGTGCCGGGGTAGTGGGGACAGGGGGCTTCTATGGCTACACCTTC. This chain connects TRBV7-8 to TRBJ1-2; 12 bases match TRBD1. CDR1 is SGHVS and CDR2 is FQNEAQ in the germline V gene. J gave up 4 bases and V 11 bases, and 11 bases lay outside the gene matches. The length of the CDR3 is 15 residues.

This clone was seen a handful of times. The chain uses TRBV5-4 and TRBJ2-7; 9 positions agree with TRBD2. Trimming removed 0 bases from V and 2 bases from J; junction bases left unmatched: 3. The CDR3 is made up of 15 amino acids. CDR1 is SGHNT and CDR2 is YYREEE in the germline V gene (reference sequence). CDR3 DNA sequence: TGTGCCAGCAGCTTGGAACTAGCGGGTACCTACGAGCAGTACTTC. Its translation is CASSLELAGTYEQYF.

This clone was recorded once. The chain combines TRBV28 with TRBJ2-2; a possible D gene is TRBD1 (6 bases). The length of the CDR3 is 16 residues. Germline values: CDR1 MDHEN, CDR2 SYDVKM. V lost 7 bases, J lost 0 bases, and 15 bases lay in between. CDR3 nucleotide sequence: TGTGCCAGCACCACCCCCCAGGGGCCGAACACCGGGGAGCTGTTTTTT. This translates into CASTTPQGPNTGELFF.

The chain is built from TRBV7-9 and TRBJ1-2; tentative D call: TRBD1 (5 bases). The germline CDR1 and CDR2 sequences are SEHNR and FQNEAQ (reference sequence). Trimming removed 0 bases from V and 0 bases from J, with 14 bases in between. The CDR3 covers 17 residues. The CDR3 reads CASSLAGQGKANYGYTF. The CDR3 DNA reads TGTGCCAGCAGCTTAGCGGGGCAGGGAAAAGCTAACTATGGCTACACCTTC.

The genes are TRBV30 and TRBJ1-6; maybe TRBD1 (6 bases). CDR3 length equals 13 residues. Germline V CDR1 and CDR2: GTSNPN, SVGIG (reference sequence). Between the trimmed V and J ends, which lost 5 bases and 10 bases, there was a span of 15 bases. In DNA, the CDR3 is TGTGCCTGGCAACCAGGGGTGGACTCACCCCTCCACTTT. Translated: CAWQPGVDSPLHF.

This clone was detected ten times or more. This chain uses TRBV20-1 with TRBJ1-6; 9 bases are shared with TRBD1. Unmatched junction bases numbered 10, after V lost 3 bases and J lost 10 bases. Germline-derived CDR1 and CDR2 are DFQATT and SNEGSKA (reference sequence). The CDR3 is 15 residues long. CDR3 in DNA: TGCAGTGCTAGTCGGGCGGGACAGGGAGGGTCACCCCTCCACTTT. As protein: CSASRAGQGGSPLHF.

This clone occurred a few times. This chain joins TRBV5-1 and TRBJ1-2, with D perhaps matching TRBD1 (5 bases). Germline V gene lookup returns CDR1 SGHRS and CDR2 YFSETQ. This CDR3 has 14 amino acids. V lost 0 bases to trimming and J lost 4 bases, with 10 bases between them. The CDR3 loop is CASSLEDKAYGYTF. CDR3 coding DNA: TGCGCCAGCAGCTTGGAGGACAAAGCCTATGGCTACACCTTC. The whole variable domain, remainder taken from reference TRBV5-1 and TRBJ1-2, is KAGVTQTPRYLIKTRGQQVTLSCSPISGHRSVSWYQQTPGQGLQFLFEYFSETQRNKGNFPGRFSGRQFSNSRSEMNVSTLELGDSALYLCASSLEDKAYGYTFGSGTRLTVV.

The chain has TRBV4-2 and TRBJ2-2, with 7 bases matching TRBD1. The CDR3 loop spans 18 amino acids. CDR1 and CDR2 from the germline V gene are LGHNA and YNFKEQ. The trim removed 4 bases at V and 5 bases at J, leaving 16 bases unmatched. The CDR3 reads CASSRSGGRGLWTGELFF. CDR3 sequence (DNA): TGTGCCAGCAGCCGAAGTGGAGGCAGGGGGTTGTGGACCGGGGAGCTGTTTTTT.

This clone was counted between two and nine times. The chain is built from TRBV30 and TRBJ2-5, with D possibly being TRBD2 (5 bases). This CDR3 is 16 amino acids long. Germline CDR1 GTSNPN, CDR2 SVGIG (reference sequence). The ends were cut back, 0 bases at V and 4 bases at J, with 18 bases in the middle. Here the CDR3 DNA reads TGTGCCTGGAGTGTATTCGGGAATCTGGGAGTAGAGACCCAGTACTTC. Its protein product is CAWSVFGNLGVETQYF.

In this sample, this clone turned up many times. Written as DNA, the CDR3 is TGTGCCAGCAGTGACGGGACTCGAGGAGCGGCAGATACGCAGTATTTT. Its translation: CASSDGTRGAADTQYF. The V and J genes are TRBV2 and TRBJ2-3, with a possible D match to TRBD2 (6 bases). The CDR3 contains 16 residues. Per germline, CDR1 SNHLY and CDR2 FYNNEI. V was clipped by 3 bases and J by 4 bases, with 17 bases between them. Complete variable domain (other parts from reference TRBV2 and TRBJ2-3): EPEVTQTPSHQVTQMGQEVILRCVPISNHLYFYWYRQILGQKVEFLVSFYNNEISEKSEIFDDQFSVERPDGSNFTLKIRSTKLEDSAMYFCASSDGTRGAADTQYFGPGTRLTVL.

This clone was observed a single time. The chain joins TRBV12-3 or TRBV12-4 to TRBJ2-7; TRBD2 matches 10 bases. This CDR3 has 13 amino acids. V gave up 10 bases and J gave up 5 bases; unmatched junction bases: 8. CDR3 sequence (DNA): TGTGCCACGAGGGCTAGCGGGAGTGACGAGCAGTACTTC. Encoded protein: CATRASGSDEQYF.

The CDR3 here is CASSNWQGGNQPQHF. The CDR3 coding sequence is TGTGCCAGTAGTAATTGGCAGGGTGGGAATCAGCCCCAGCATTTT. V gene TRBV19 combines with J gene TRBJ1-5, with D possibly being TRBD1 (5 bases). CDR3 length equals 15 residues. The germline gives CDR1 LNHDA, CDR2 SQIVND (reference sequence). Trimming stripped 4 bases from V and 4 bases from J, with 14 bases between.